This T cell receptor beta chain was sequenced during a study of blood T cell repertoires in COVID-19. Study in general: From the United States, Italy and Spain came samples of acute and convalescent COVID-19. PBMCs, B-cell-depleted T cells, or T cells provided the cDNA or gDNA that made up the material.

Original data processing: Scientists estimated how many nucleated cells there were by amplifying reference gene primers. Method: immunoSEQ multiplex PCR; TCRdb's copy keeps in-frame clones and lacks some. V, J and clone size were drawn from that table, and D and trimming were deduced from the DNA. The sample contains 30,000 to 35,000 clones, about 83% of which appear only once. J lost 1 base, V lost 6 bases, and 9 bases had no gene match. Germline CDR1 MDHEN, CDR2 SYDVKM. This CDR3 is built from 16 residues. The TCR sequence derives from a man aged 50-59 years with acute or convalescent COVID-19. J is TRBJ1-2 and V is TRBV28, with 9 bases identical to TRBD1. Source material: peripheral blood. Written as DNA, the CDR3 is TGTGCCAGCAGGTACCCCGGGACAGGGTATAACTATGGCTACACCTTC. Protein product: CASRYPGTGYNYGYTF.